A selection of T cell receptor beta chains follows, all from one sample in a study of graft-versus-host responses after intestinal transplantation. Clones were read by immunoSEQ multiplex PCR, and TCRdb kept only the in-frame ones, dropping some. The repertoire holds about 9,500 clones, with roughly 90% as singletons. The sample in question was PBMCs, obtained approximately 240 days after intestinal transplant. These receptors came from a human patient who received an intestinal transplant, so some T cells may come from the graft donor. Both conserved end residues are part of each CDR3. The D gene is left open where the match is weak. The size field is filled for only some rows; it gives once, few, many or a size class.

v_gene	abundance	j_gene	d_gene	CDR3nt	CDR3aa
TRBV6-4	once	TRBJ2-2	-	TGTGCCAGCAGTGTGAGCGGCGGGGAGCTGTTTTTT	CASSVSGGELFF
TRBV7-9	few	TRBJ1-1	TRBD1	TGTGCCAGCAACTCCGGACAGGGGAACACTGAAGCTTTCTTT	CASNSGQGNTEAFF
TRBV7-3	-	TRBJ1-6	TRBD1	TGTGCCAGCAGCTCAACCGGGACAGGGGTGTCACCCCTCCACTTT	CASSSTGTGVSPLHF
TRBV29-1	-	TRBJ2-5	-	TGCAGCGTCGATGTCTCAGGGCCTACTCAAGAGACCCAGTACTTC	CSVDVSGPTQETQYF
TRBV4-1	-	TRBJ2-3	-	TGCGCCAGCAGCCATTTCAACAGGGACTCCCCGGATACGCAGTATTTT	CASSHFNRDSPDTQYF
TRBV6-5	-	TRBJ2-7	TRBD1	TGTGCCAGCAGTTACTCTGGGACAGCCTACGAGCAGTACTTC	CASSYSGTAYEQYF
TRBV28	-	TRBJ2-1	-	TGTGCCAGCAGCTCTCTCGGGGGGCGATTATACAATGAGCAGTTCTTC	CASSSLGGRLYNEQFF
TRBV27	-	TRBJ2-2	TRBD1	TGTGCCAGCAGTTTAAGAGGGACAGCTACGAACACCGGGGAGCTGTTTTTT	CASSLRGTATNTGELFF
TRBV4-2	few	TRBJ1-4	TRBD1	TGTGCCAGCAGCCAAGATACCGGGACAGGGGGTGAAAAACTGTTTTTT	CASSQDTGTGGEKLFF
TRBV23-1	-	TRBJ1-5	-	TGCGCCATCCCGGTCCTAGGGTCACTTAGCAATCAGCCCCAGCATTTT	CAIPVLGSLSNQPQHF
TRBV21-1	-	TRBJ2-5	-	TGTGCCAGCAGCAAAGGGGAAGAGTACCAAGAGACCCAGTACTTC	CASSKGEEYQETQYF
TRBV28	-	TRBJ1-5	-	TGTGCCAGCAGTTTCCCGGAGAGGGACGGGAATCAGCCCCAGCATTTT	CASSFPERDGNQPQHF
TRBV6-1	-	TRBJ1-5	-	TGTGCCAGCAGTGTCGGACATAGCAATCAGCCCCAGCATTTT	CASSVGHSNQPQHF
TRBV2	-	TRBJ1-1	-	TGTGCCAGTAGCGACAGGTGGAACACTGAAGCTTTCTTT	CASSDRWNTEAFF
TRBV5-4	-	TRBJ1-2	TRBD1	TGTGCCAGCAGCTATGGGACAGCTAACTATGGCTACACCTTC	CASSYGTANYGYTF
TRBV5-8	-	TRBJ2-1	TRBD2	TGTGCCAGCAGCCATGGACTAGCGGGAGGAGATGAGCAGTTCTTC	CASSHGLAGGDEQFF
TRBV7-2	-	TRBJ1-1	TRBD1	TGTGCCAGCAGCTTAACCAGGGGGAGCACTGAAGCTTTCTTT	CASSLTRGSTEAFF
TRBV6-1	-	TRBJ1-3	-	TGTGCCAGCAGTGAACAGGGTGGAAACACCATATATTTT	CASSEQGGNTIYF
TRBV11-1	-	TRBJ2-4	-	TGTGCCAGCAGCCCACCACGGACTCGAGACATTCAGTACTTC	CASSPPRTRDIQYF
TRBV4-1	-	TRBJ2-1	TRBD1	TGCGCCAGCAGCCGGGACAGGGGTCCGAATGAGCAGTTCTTC	CASSRDRGPNEQFF
TRBV7-8	-	TRBJ1-4	-	TGTGCCAGCAGCTTAGAGGTCTACGAAAAACTGTTTTTT	CASSLEVYEKLFF
TRBV14	-	TRBJ2-7	-	TGTGCCAGCAGCCAAGATAAGTCACCCTACGCCAATTGGCACGAGCAGTACTTC	CASSQDKSPYANWHEQYF
TRBV5-6	-	TRBJ2-2	TRBD1	TGTGCCAGCAGCTTGGGGCCCAGGGGGCTGGTCGGGGAGCTGTTTTTT	CASSLGPRGLVGELFF
TRBV6-1	few	TRBJ1-3	-	TGTGCCAGCAGTGAAATGTGGGGAGGACACTCTGGAAACACCATATATTTT	CASSEMWGGHSGNTIYF
TRBV6-1	-	TRBJ2-5	TRBD2	TGTGCCAGCAGCGCGGGACTAGCACAAGAGACCCAGTACTTC	CASSAGLAQETQYF
TRBV6-1	-	TRBJ2-2	TRBD2	TGTGCCAGCGGGGGGACTAGCGGGAGAGGCGGGGAGCTGTTTTTT	CASGGTSGRGGELFF
TRBV10-2	-	TRBJ2-7	TRBD1	TGCGCCAGCGGGACAGGGTGGGACGAGCAGTACTTC	CASGTGWDEQYF
TRBV7-8	few	TRBJ1-3	TRBD1	TGTGCCAGCAGCCCGTACCGGGACAGAGGAAACACCATATATTTT	CASSPYRDRGNTIYF
TRBV4-3	-	TRBJ2-1	-	TGCGCCAGCAGCCTAAGCCGGACCCGGCCCTATTGGAGCTCCTACAATGAGCAGTTCTTC	CASSLSRTRPYWSSYNEQFF
TRBV4-1	-	TRBJ2-5	TRBD2	TGCGCCAGCAGCCAAGAAGCGGGGGTGCTTACAGAGACCCAGTACTTC	CASSQEAGVLTETQYF